This T cell receptor (beta chain) was recovered during a study of a mutant IDH1 vaccine in newly diagnosed glioma. Study summary: Initiation of the vaccine course occurred 4-6 weeks after radiotherapy alone, or alongside temozolomide cycles.

Study observations and caveats: Patients mounted vaccine-induced immune responses in 80% to 95% of cases.

V lost 4 bases, J lost 4 bases, and 16 bases lay in between. Germline assignment: CDR1 MNHEY and CDR2 SVGAGI. The CDR3 runs 15 residues. For this clone: No antigen is known for it.

Repertoires were generated with immunoSEQ multiplex PCR, while TCRdb's copy carries only in-frame clones and drops some. This table holds 45,000 to 55,000 clones, about four fifths found once. The time point: week 47, end of study. Doses of 300 ug of mutant IDH1 20-mer peptide were given with topical imiquimod. Patients carried new grade 3 or 4 IDH1-mutant astrocytomas lacking nuclear ATRX. The sequencing here drew on PBMCs, taken from a glioma patient whose treatment included an IDH1 peptide vaccine. The source of this sequence is a woman aged 30 to 39 with glioma. Some clones in this sample may be carry-over from other donors' samples. This chain uses TRBV6-5 with TRBJ2-5, with no clear D. CDR3: CASSSPESWGETQYF. CDR3 in DNA: TGTGCCAGCAGTTCACCAGAGTCTTGGGGAGAGACCCAGTACTTC.